This T cell receptor beta chain originates from a study of read filtering for tumor transcriptome and immune sequencing (dated by TCRdb to about 2020). For the wider study: The cohort consisted of some 17 male and roughly 13 female patients, with a mean age of about 70 years and an age range of roughly 45 to 90. Per sample, about 3.5 to 10.27 million TCR-region mapped reads were obtained with IR-seq, compared with only about 85 to 1,400 with RNA-seq. By revised international staging, roughly 8 patients were R-ISS I, 15 to 20 were R-ISS II and roughly seven were R-ISS III. One main goal was a read-filtering strategy for immune repertoire data, in particular deciding whether clonotypes backed by only one read should be removed. Using the same bone marrow samples, the study compared TCR repertoires obtained by targeted immune repertoire sequencing with those obtained by bulk whole-transcriptome sequencing. After DNase treatment, whole-transcriptome libraries were prepared with the TruSeq RNA Access Library Prep Kit. What the work shows at the level of the full study, not this receptor alone: Compared with RNA-seq, IR-seq captured clonotypes at much higher depth and more reliably, and a smaller IR-seq throughput was enough to identify most shared clonotypes. The correlation between IR-seq and RNA-seq shared clonotype proportions was increased by removal of single-read clonotypes. Rather than purified T cells, the sorted CD138-negative fraction was a mixed bone marrow immune population. Single-read clonotypes made up roughly four fifths of clonotypes but only around 4% of total reads in IR-seq, compared with approximately 70% of clonotypes and 35% to 55% of reads in RNA-seq.

Every patient had bone marrow sampled at the time of active disease. Isolation of bone marrow mononuclear cells was performed by Ficoll-Hypaque density gradient centrifugation. Myeloma plasma cells were removed and CD138-negative cells were collected by negative selection after labeling with CD138 magnetic microbeads on a MACS separator. Purity of the isolated cells was checked by flow cytometry on an Attune NxT using CD138 antibodies. TRIzol reagent was used to extract total RNA, and a NanoDrop spectrophotometer was used to quantify the extracted RNA. Paired RNA-seq and IR-seq were performed on the CD138-negative bone marrow sample of each patient. TCR libraries were constructed from 350 to 400 ng RNA using the Immunoverse kit, and molecular barcoded adaptors covering alpha/delta and beta/gamma chains were employed. TCR library preparation used the same RNA that went into transcriptome sequencing. TCR libraries were sequenced on an Illumina HiSeq 4000 with 2 x 150 cycles. The paper's processing steps were these. MiXCR aligned TCR reads to human V, D, J and C references and assembled the aligned reads into CDR3 clonotypes, with quality filtering and error correction included. The tcR package in R was used for analysis of clonotype counts and gene usage diversity. For inspection of raw mapping reads, RNA-seq reads were mapped by STAR aligner version 2.5.3a onto GRCh37 of the human genome. To test the effect of sequencing depth on detected clonotypes, IR-seq fastq files were randomly downsampled using Seqtk 1.3. TCRdb redid the processing of the public reads, applying fastp at Q25 and MiXCR, and retained in-frame beta chains. Each CDR3 protein appears once, grouped with its most common genes and DNA. Here the V and J calls rest on TCRdb's processing, not on the authors' analysis. For this sample there are about 58,000 distinct CDR3 sequences; more than 9% appear just once. The biggest ten clones account for 15% to 20% of the sample.

This clonotype was recorded many times. Its binding antigen is unknown. Per-base qualities were not stored, and no clone one base away is much larger. V drops 3 bases and J drops 0 bases, leaving 14 bases in between. Counted from cysteine to phenylalanine, this CDR3 has 16 amino acids. Solely the CDR3 DNA is kept, with 48 bases framed from the first base. The germline V gene supplies CDR1 MDHEN and CDR2 SYDVKM. The origin of this receptor is a donor aged 40 or older with multiple myeloma. The sequence is built from TRBV28 and TRBJ2-5; possibly the D gene is TRBD2, per 5 matching bases. Sequencing input: a population of CD138-negative cells sorted from bone marrow. Reading the label with the study, this specimen's cell subset or site is: bone marrow mononuclear cells depleted of CD138+ plasma/myeloma cells by negative magnetic selection. The DNA sequence is as follows: TGTGCCAGCAGTTTGTCAGTTAGCGATAACCAAGAGACCCAGTACTTC. The resulting protein is CASSLSVSDNQETQYF.